This entry features one T cell receptor beta chain sequence. The authors combined roughly 200,000 CFSE-labeled responder cells with roughly 200,000 irradiated, violet-dye-labeled stimulator cells in plates. This record comes from a study of graft-versus-host responses after intestinal transplantation. Study-level background: Transplants given to recipients were multivisceral, liver-intestinal, or isolated intestinal. Recipients uniformly received anti-thymocyte globulin induction, followed by tacrolimus and steroids for around 3 years.

Data came from immunoSEQ multiplex PCR; TCRdb stores just in-frame clones and leaves some out. The sample consists of approximately 9,100 clones, around a third of them appearing once. V trimming: 7 bases; J trimming: 0 bases; junction bases outside the gene matches: 5. The germline V gene encodes CDR1 MDHEN and CDR2 SYDVKM. The CDR3 consists of 16 residues. V usage is TRBV28 and J usage is TRBJ2-6, with 8 nucleotides matching TRBD2. The clonotype originates from a human patient who was an organ donor for intestinal transplantation. The sequenced sample was alloreactive CD8+ T cells from a mixed lymphocyte reaction culture, obtained before transplantation. Subset given: CFSE-low proliferating T cells sorted from approximately 6-day pre-transplant mixed lymphocyte reaction (GvH or HvG direction). The CDR3 is CASTVGRASGANVLTF. The DNA for the CDR3 is TGTGCCAGCACAGTCGGGAGGGCCTCTGGGGCCAACGTCCTGACTTTC. Together with reference TRBV28 and TRBJ2-6, the CDR3 gives the full variable domain: DVKVTQSSRYLVKRTGEKVFLECVQDMDHENMFWYRQDPGLGLRLIYFSYDVKMKEKGDIPEGYSVSREKKERFSLILESASTNQTSMYLCASTVGRASGANVLTFGAGSRLTVL.